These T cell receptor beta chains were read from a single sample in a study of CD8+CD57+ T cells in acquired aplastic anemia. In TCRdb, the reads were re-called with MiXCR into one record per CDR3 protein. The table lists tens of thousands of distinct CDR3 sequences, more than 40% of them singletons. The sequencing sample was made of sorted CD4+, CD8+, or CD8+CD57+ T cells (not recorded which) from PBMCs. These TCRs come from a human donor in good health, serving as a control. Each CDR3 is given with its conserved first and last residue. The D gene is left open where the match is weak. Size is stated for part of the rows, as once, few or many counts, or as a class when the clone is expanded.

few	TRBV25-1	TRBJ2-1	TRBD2	CASGTSGSRDNEQFF	TGTGCCAGCGGGACTAGCGGGAGTCGCGACAATGAGCAGTTCTTC
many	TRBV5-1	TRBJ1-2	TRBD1	CASSSDRVGYTF	TGCGCCAGCAGCTCGGACAGGGTTGGCTACACCTTC
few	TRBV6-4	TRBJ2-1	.	CASSDSWPTYNEQFF	TGTGCCAGCAGTGACTCTTGGCCTACCTACAATGAGCAGTTCTTC
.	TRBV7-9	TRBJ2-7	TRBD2	CASSSTSGGYEQYF	TGTGCCAGCAGCTCGACTAGCGGAGGCTACGAGCAGTACTTC
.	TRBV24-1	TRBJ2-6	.	CATSVAVSGANVLTF	TGTGCCACCAGTGTTGCGGTCTCTGGGGCCAACGTCCTGACTTTC
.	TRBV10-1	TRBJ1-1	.	CASSEALNTEAFF	TGCGCCAGCAGTGAGGCTTTGAACACTGAAGCTTTCTTT
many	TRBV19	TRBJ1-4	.	CASSIWMTATNEKLFF	TGTGCCAGTAGTATTTGGATGACGGCAACTAATGAAAAACTGTTTTTT
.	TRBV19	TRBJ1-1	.	CASSIGNAEAFF	TGTGCCAGTAGTATAGGGAACGCTGAAGCTTTCTTT
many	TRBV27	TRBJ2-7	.	CASSWDTTYEQYF	TGTGCCAGCAGTTGGGACACTACCTACGAGCAGTACTTC
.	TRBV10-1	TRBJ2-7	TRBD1	CASSEGTGFSYEQYF	TGCGCCAGCAGCGAGGGGACAGGGTTTAGCTACGAGCAGTACTTC
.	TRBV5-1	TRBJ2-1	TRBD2	CASSFQPIAGIHNEQFF	TGCGCCAGCAGCTTTCAGCCCATAGCGGGGATTCACAATGAGCAGTTCTTC
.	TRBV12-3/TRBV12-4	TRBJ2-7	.	CASSLGDIDYEQYF	TGTGCCAGCAGTTTAGGGGACATCGATTACGAGCAGTACTTC
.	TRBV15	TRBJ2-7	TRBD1	CATSGTGRAGEQYF	TGTGCCACCAGCGGGACAGGGCGTGCGGGCGAGCAGTACTTC
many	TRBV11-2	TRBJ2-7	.	CASSHLGGVGAHYEQYF	TGTGCCAGCAGCCACCTGGGCGGGGTAGGTGCCCACTACGAGCAGTACTTC
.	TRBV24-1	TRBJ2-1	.	CATRSNEDYNEQFF	TGTGCCACTCGTTCTAATGAGGACTACAATGAGCAGTTCTTC
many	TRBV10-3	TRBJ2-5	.	CAIYPRGTQYF	TGTGCCATATACCCCCGGGGGACCCAGTACTTC
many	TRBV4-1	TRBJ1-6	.	CASSQIDGDSPLHF	TGCGCCAGCAGCCAAATCGACGGGGATTCACCCCTCCACTTT
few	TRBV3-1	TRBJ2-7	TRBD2	CASSPSGLAGASYEQYF	TGTGCCAGCAGCCCTAGTGGACTAGCGGGAGCCTCCTACGAGCAGTACTTC
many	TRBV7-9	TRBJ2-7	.	CASSLGGMEQYF	TGTGCCAGCAGCTTAGGCGGGATGGAGCAGTACTTC
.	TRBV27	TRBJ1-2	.	CASSSGTGGGGYTF	TGTGCCAGCAGTTCCGGGACGGGCGGGGGTGGCTACACCTTC
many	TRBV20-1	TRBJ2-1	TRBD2	CSASSGFMDEQFF	TGCAGTGCTTCTAGCGGGTTCATGGATGAGCAGTTCTTC
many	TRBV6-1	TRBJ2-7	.	CASSEVDGGYEQYF	TGTGCCAGCAGTGAAGTTGATGGGGGGTACGAGCAGTACTTC
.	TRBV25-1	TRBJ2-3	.	CAGMARADTQYF	TGTGCCGGGATGGCTCGCGCAGATACGCAGTATTTT
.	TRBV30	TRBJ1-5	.	CAYRRSTGDQPQHF	TGTGCCTATAGGAGGTCGACAGGCGATCAGCCCCAGCATTTT
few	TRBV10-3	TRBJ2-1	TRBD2	CAISGELAGVAGNEQFF	TGTGCCATCAGTGGCGAACTAGCGGGAGTGGCGGGAAATGAGCAGTTCTTC
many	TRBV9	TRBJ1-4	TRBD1	CASSVEPGGYEKLFF	TGTGCCAGCAGCGTAGAACCAGGGGGTTATGAAAAACTGTTTTTT
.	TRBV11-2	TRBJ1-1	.	CASSSWPDRNTEAFF	TGTGCCAGCAGCTCTTGGCCGGACAGGAACACTGAAGCTTTCTTT
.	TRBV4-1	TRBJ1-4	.	CASRGLGRATNEKLSF	TGCGCCAGCAGGGGACTGGGGAGGGCAACTAATGAAAAACTGTCTTTT
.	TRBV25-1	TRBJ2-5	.	CASSEWGTGPGETQYF	TGTGCCAGCAGTGAATGGGGTACGGGACCCGGGGAGACCCAGTACTTC
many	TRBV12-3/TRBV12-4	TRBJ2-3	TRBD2	CASSLSGGDTQYF	TGTGCCAGCAGTTTGAGCGGGGGAGATACGCAGTATTTT
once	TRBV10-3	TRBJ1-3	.	CAISESPGTIYF	TGTGCCATCAGTGAGTCACCGGGAACCATATATTTT
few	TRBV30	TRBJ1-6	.	CAFSLGNNSPLHF	TGTGCCTTTTCACTCGGGAATAATTCACCCCTCCACTTT
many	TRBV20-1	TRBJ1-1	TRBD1	CSANSDRGDTEAFF	TGCAGTGCTAATTCGGACAGGGGGGACACTGAAGCTTTCTTT
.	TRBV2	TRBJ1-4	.	CASRWTETNEKLFF	TGTGCCAGCAGATGGACAGAAACTAATGAAAAACTGTTTTTT
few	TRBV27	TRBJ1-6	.	CASSFSAQNSPLHF	TGTGCCAGCAGTTTTTCGGCGCAAAATTCACCCCTCCACTTT
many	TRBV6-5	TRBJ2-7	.	CASSYSKAQDEQYF	TGTGCCAGCAGTTACTCGAAGGCTCAGGACGAGCAGTACTTC
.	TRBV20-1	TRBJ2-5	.	CSVDKLQETQYF	TGCAGTGTTGACAAACTACAAGAGACCCAGTACTTC
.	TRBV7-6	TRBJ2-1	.	CASSRSGGEIHEQFF	TGTGCCAGCAGCCGTTCGGGGGGCGAAATCCATGAGCAGTTCTTC
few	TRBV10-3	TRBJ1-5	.	CAISESVVISNQPQHF	TGTGCCATCAGTGAGTCGGTGGTCATTAGCAATCAGCCCCAGCATTTT
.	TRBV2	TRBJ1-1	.	CASSVEVMNTEAFF	TGTGCCAGCAGTGTCGAGGTCATGAACACTGAAGCTTTCTTT
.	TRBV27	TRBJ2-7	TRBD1	CASSGQETYEQYF	TGTGCCAGCAGCGGACAGGAAACCTACGAGCAGTACTTC
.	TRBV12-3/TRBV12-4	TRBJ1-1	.	CASSRRITNTEAFF	TGTGCCAGCAGCCGACGGATCACGAACACTGAAGCTTTCTTT
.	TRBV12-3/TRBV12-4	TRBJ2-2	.	CASRAPGAGELFF	TGTGCCAGCAGGGCACCGGGCGCCGGGGAGCTGTTTTTT
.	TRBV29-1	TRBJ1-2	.	CSVRRDSDYGYTF	TGCAGCGTGCGCCGGGACTCGGACTATGGCTACACCTTC
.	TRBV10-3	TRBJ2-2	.	CAISDLGLEENTGELFF	TGTGCCATCAGTGACCTGGGACTTGAAGAGAACACCGGGGAGCTGTTTTTT
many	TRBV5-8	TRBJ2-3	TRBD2	CASSLERLAGPDTQYF	TGTGCCAGCAGCTTGGAAAGACTAGCGGGGCCAGATACGCAGTATTTT
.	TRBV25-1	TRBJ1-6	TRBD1	CASSVGDRANSPLHF	TGTGCCAGCAGTGTGGGGGACAGGGCTAATTCACCCCTCCACTTT